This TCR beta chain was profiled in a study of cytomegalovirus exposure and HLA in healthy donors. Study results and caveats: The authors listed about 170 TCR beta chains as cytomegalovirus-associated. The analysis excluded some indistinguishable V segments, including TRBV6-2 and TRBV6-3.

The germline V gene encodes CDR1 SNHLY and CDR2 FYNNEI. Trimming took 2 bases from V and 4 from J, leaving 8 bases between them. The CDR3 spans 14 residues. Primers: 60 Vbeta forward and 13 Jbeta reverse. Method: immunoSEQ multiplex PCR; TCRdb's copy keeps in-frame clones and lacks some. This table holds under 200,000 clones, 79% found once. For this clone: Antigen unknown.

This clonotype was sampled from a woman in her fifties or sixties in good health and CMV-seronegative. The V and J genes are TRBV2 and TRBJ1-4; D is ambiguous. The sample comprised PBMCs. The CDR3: CASSERQVNEKLFF. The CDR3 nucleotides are TGTGCCAGCAGTGAACGGCAGGTTAATGAAAAACTGTTTTTT.